The 7 T cell receptor beta chains below were found in one sample sequenced in a study of T cells in tuberculosis. The protocol was immunoSEQ multiplex PCR, while the TCRdb copy is restricted to in-frame clones and leaves out a portion. The sample has roughly 35,000 clones; 94% are singletons. The sample taken for sequencing was PBMCs. Every receptor here comes from a donor between 10 and 35 years old with latent tuberculosis or without tuberculosis infection. Some clones in this sample may be carry-over from other donors' samples.

The chain combines TRBV29-1 with TRBJ1-4, with 7 positions matching TRBD1. Germline CDR1 reads SQVTM; CDR2 reads ANQGSEA. The CDR3 is 13 residues long. J lost 8 bases, V lost 7 bases, and 10 bases had no gene match. CDR3: CSAKGQLHEKLFF. As DNA, the CDR3 is TGCAGCGCCAAGGGACAGCTCCACGAAAAACTGTTTTTT.

The V and J genes are TRBV6-6 and TRBJ1-2; 9 bases line up with TRBD1. The V and J ends lost 5 bases and 4 bases, in that order; junction bases with no gene match: 5. Germline-derived CDR1 and CDR2 are MNHNY and SVGAGI (reference sequence). The CDR3 extends over 14 amino acids. CDR3 amino acids: CASSQQGAGYGYTF. CDR3 in DNA: TGTGCCAGCAGTCAACAGGGGGCGGGCTATGGCTACACCTTC.

The chain links TRBV5-1 to TRBJ1-1; possibly TRBD1 for D (6 bases). Trimming shortened V by 5 bases and J by 4 bases, and 15 bases separated the two germline ends. The CDR3 runs 14 residues. Germline V gene data show CDR1 as SGHRS and CDR2 as YFSETQ. Here the CDR3 DNA reads TGCGCCAGCAGTCCGCGACAGGAAGTCACTGAAGCTTTCTTT. It translates to CASSPRQEVTEAFF.

The genes are TRBV7-2 and TRBJ2-5, with D maybe TRBD1 (6 bases). The germline V gene encodes CDR1 SGHTA and CDR2 FQGNSA. The length of the CDR3 is 15 residues. Trimming took off 0 bases at V and 5 bases at J, with 13 bases between the two ends. CDR3 in DNA: TGTGCCAGCAGCTTAGCGGGGGCCTCCCGTGAGACCCAGTACTTC. As protein: CASSLAGASRETQYF.

The V gene is TRBV9, the J gene TRBJ1-1; D not certain. Germline V lookup: CDR1 SGDLS, CDR2 YYNGEE. Trimming took 0 bases from V and 3 from J, leaving 6 bases between them. The CDR3 has 13 amino acids. CDR3 sequence: CASSVGEDTEAFF. Written as DNA, the CDR3 is TGTGCCAGCAGCGTAGGGGAGGACACTGAAGCTTTCTTT. Complete variable domain (other parts from reference TRBV9 and TRBJ1-1): DSGVTQTPKHLITATGQRVTLRCSPRSGDLSVYWYQQSLDQGLQFLIQYYNGEERAKGNILERFSAQQFPDLHSELNLSSLELGDSALYFCASSVGEDTEAFFGQGTRLTVV.

V and J are TRBV7-2 and TRBJ1-6, with D perhaps TRBD1 (5 bases). Trimming removed 4 bases from V and 7 bases from J, with 11 bases in between. The germline V gene has CDR1 SGHTA and CDR2 FQGNSA. This CDR3 spans 14 amino acids. Written as DNA, the CDR3 is TGTGCCAGCAGCTCAACAGGACGGAATTCACCCCTCCACTTT. Translated: CASSSTGRNSPLHF.

The V gene is TRBV14, the J gene TRBJ2-7; perhaps TRBD1 as D (6 bases). The germline V gene has CDR1 SGHDN and CDR2 FVKESK. The V end was cut by 5 bases, the J end by 6 bases, with 11 bases between. The CDR3 has 12 amino acids. The CDR3 sequence is CASSITGFEQYV. CDR3 coding DNA: TGTGCCAGCAGCATCACAGGGTTCGAGCAGTACGTC.